This T cell receptor (beta chain) stems from a study of cytomegalovirus exposure and HLA in healthy donors. 13 Jbeta primers and 60 Vbeta primers were used for the PCR. The repertoire was sequenced with immunoSEQ multiplex PCR; TCRdb's copy has only in-frame clones and lacks some. Its listing shows about 130,000 clones. The CDR3 has 11 amino acids. Trimming pared 3 bases from V and 8 bases from J, leaving 7 bases between. The clonotype originates from a man younger than 35 in good health and CMV-seronegative. The V call is TRBV23-1, the J call TRBJ1-1, with D possibly being TRBD1 (5 bases). TRBV23-1 carries the ORF label, with uncertain function. The sequenced sample was PBMCs. CDR3: CASSHRGEAFF. The CDR3 nucleotides are TGCGCCAGCAGTCATAGGGGAGAAGCTTTCTTT.